The clone carrying this TCR beta chain was seen only a few times. Antigen: not known. This entry belongs to a study of T cells in Graves' hyperthyroidism and ophthalmopathy. Study-wide context: At initial diagnosis, before any treatment had begun, peripheral blood was obtained.

Study conclusions and caveats: Most thyroid clonotypes that were expanded above 0.001 also turned up in blood.

It was RNA transcripts that yielded the amplified TCR beta CDR3 regions. The TCR CDR3 was amplified in a first-round RT-PCR using the HTBI primer set. TCRdb used MiXCR to reprocess the multiplex PCR reads, holding one entry per CDR3 protein. This sample has about 640,000 distinct CDR3 sequences, with around 20% found just once. The CDR3 is made up of 15 amino acids. Germline-derived CDR1 and CDR2 are LGHNA and YSLEER. Between the trimmed V and J ends, which lost 0 bases and 1 base, there was a span of 9 bases. The authors took PBMCs from about 9.5 ml fresh peripheral blood. The sequenced material came from blood. The clonotype originates from a man in his thirties or forties with Graves' ophthalmopathy. The chain combines TRBV4-3 with TRBJ1-2; no reliable D call. The CDR3 region has the DNA TGCGCCAGCAGCCAAGATAGCACCTTTAACTATGGCTACACCTTC. Its translation is CASSQDSTFNYGYTF.